The 13 T cell receptor beta chains below come from one sample, sequenced in a study of T cells in Graves' hyperthyroidism and ophthalmopathy (dated by TCRdb to the late 2010s). The library was made by multiplex PCR. The sequencing machine was an Illumina HiSeq 2000. TCR beta CDR3 regions were amplified from RNA transcripts. A first-round RT-PCR of the TCR CDR3 used the HTBI primer set with the Qiagen OneStep RT-PCR kit. Through fastp at Q25 and MiXCR, TCRdb rebuilt clones from the public reads, retaining in-frame beta chains. Each CDR3 protein appears once, grouped with its most common genes and DNA. The sample yields some 270,000 distinct CDR3 sequences; 12% to 15% were counted once. Jointly, the top ten make up roughly 7.9% of the sample. Sequences were obtained from blood. The receptors originated from a woman in her thirties or forties with Graves' hyperthyroidism.

This clonotype appeared a few times. The chain employs TRBV12-3 or TRBV12-4 and TRBJ2-3; 7 bases align to TRBD2. The CDR3 runs 16 residues. V dropped 5 bases and J dropped 5; count of bases not matched to a gene: 13. The DNA of the CDR3 is TGTGCCAGCAGTCCCGGAGAAGCGGGGCCTGTAGATACGCAGTATTTT. Translated, it gives CASSPGEAGPVDTQYF.

In this sample, this clonotype turned up a few times. The chain has TRBV19 and TRBJ2-1; 7 nucleotides line up with TRBD2. CDR1 and CDR2 (germline): LNHDA, SQIVND (reference sequence). The ends lost 10 bases at V and 6 bases at J; junction bases unmatched: 9. The length of the CDR3 is 13 residues. In DNA, the CDR3 is TGTGCCACAAGGGCGGGAGTAGGCAATGAGCAGTTCTTC. This codes for CATRAGVGNEQFF.

In its sample, this clonotype was seen many times. V is TRBV11-1 and J is TRBJ2-7; D is possibly TRBD1 or TRBD2 (5 bases each). The CDR3 consists of 14 residues. The germline V gene encodes CDR1 SGHAT and CDR2 FQDESV (reference sequence). V was shortened by 4 bases and J by 2 bases, with 12 bases between the two germline ends. The CDR3 bases are TGTGCCAGCAGCTACCGGGACGCGACCTACGAGCAGTACTTC. It yields the protein CASSYRDATYEQYF.

This clonotype was counted many times. V usage is TRBV28 and J usage is TRBJ2-3; D ambiguous. This CDR3 is 15 amino acids long. Trimming removed 7 bases from V and 1 base from J, with 15 bases in between. From germline, CDR1 is MDHEN and CDR2 SYDVKM. CDR3 bases: TGTGCCAGCAATTTGAAGTTGCCCCGCACAGATACGCAGTATTTT. This gives the protein CASNLKLPRTDTQYF.

This clonotype was seen ten or more times. The CDR3 loop is CASSQIGTGGETQYF. CDR3 nucleotides: TGTGCCAGCAGCCAAATCGGGACAGGAGGAGAGACCCAGTACTTC. The chain employs TRBV7-6 and TRBJ2-5; 8 bases map to TRBD1. CDR1 and CDR2 (germline): SGHVS, FNYEAQ. V trimming: 5 bases; J trimming: 4 bases; junction bases outside the gene matches: 9. The CDR3 is 15 amino acids.

This clonotype appeared many times. The V and J genes are TRBV7-9 and TRBJ2-1, with 10 nucleotides matching TRBD2. Trimming cost V 2 bases and J 6 bases; bases outside gene matches: 4. The CDR3 is 15 residues long. Germline lookup yields CDR1 SEHNR and CDR2 FQNEAQ (reference sequence). CDR3 loop: CASSLLAGAPNEQFF. The CDR3 DNA reads as TGTGCCAGCAGCTTACTAGCGGGAGCCCCCAATGAGCAGTTCTTC.

In this sample, this clonotype turned up many times. The rearrangement joins TRBV9 to TRBJ2-1; 7 bases fit TRBD2. The V and J ends lost 1 base and 13 bases, in that order; junction bases with no gene match: 11. This CDR3 spans 14 amino acids. Germline lookup yields CDR1 SGDLS and CDR2 YYNGEE. CDR3 nucleotides: TGTGCCAGCAGCGTAACGACGACTAGCCCTGTACAGTTCTTC. Translation: CASSVTTTSPVQFF.

The sample holds many counts of this clonotype. This rearrangement joins TRBV9 to TRBJ1-6; D not resolved. V lost 3 bases and J lost 7, with 8 bases in between. The CDR3 is 13 amino acids. Germline V gene sequence: CDR1 SGDLS, CDR2 YYNGEE. As DNA, the CDR3 is TGTGCCAGCAGCGGGACCGGGAATTCACCCCTCCACTTT. This sequence encodes CASSGTGNSPLHF. Full variable domain (rest looked up from reference TRBV9 and TRBJ1-6): DSGVTQTPKHLITATGQRVTLRCSPRSGDLSVYWYQQSLDQGLQFLIQYYNGEERAKGNILERFSAQQFPDLHSELNLSSLELGDSALYFCASSGTGNSPLHFGNGTRLTVT.

This clonotype was found many times. This sequence joins TRBV27 and TRBJ1-6; D gene unclear. CDR3 length: 13 residues. V was pared by 2 bases and J by 7 bases, with 6 bases between. Per the germline V gene, CDR1 is MNHEY and CDR2 is SMNVEV (reference sequence). CDR3 in DNA: TGTGCCAGCAGTTTAATGGGAAATTCACCCCTCCACTTT. It translates to CASSLMGNSPLHF.

This clonotype was picked up many times. The chain couples TRBV15 to TRBJ2-7; TRBD2 matches at 8 bases. Per the germline V gene, CDR1 is LNHNV and CDR2 is YYDKDF (reference sequence). Trimming took 0 bases from V and 3 from J; bases not matched to a gene: 7. This CDR3 has 16 amino acids. CDR3 protein: CATSRDRGGRVYEQYF. The CDR3 bases are TGTGCCACCAGCAGAGATCGGGGGGGGCGAGTCTACGAGCAGTACTTC.

This clonotype was observed a few times. The rearrangement links TRBV7-9 to TRBJ1-3; D is unclear. Trimming left V 5 bases short and J 0 bases short, with 17 bases between. The germline V gene has CDR1 SEHNR and CDR2 FQNEAQ (reference sequence). The CDR3 is 17 residues long. The CDR3 protein is CASSPTPNYRSGNTIYF. As DNA, the CDR3 is TGTGCCAGCAGCCCAACGCCTAACTACCGCTCTGGAAACACCATATATTTT.

This clonotype showed up many times. The chain is built from TRBV12-3 or TRBV12-4 and TRBJ1-6; TRBD1 is a possible D gene (5 bases). This CDR3 is 16 amino acids long. Trimming removed 3 bases from V and 10 bases from J, with 19 bases in between. CDR3 DNA sequence: TGTGCCAGCAGTTTCCGGTGGGGAGGGACCGGGTCACCCCTCCACTTT. Protein sequence: CASSFRWGGTGSPLHF.

This clonotype was detected a few times. The rearrangement links TRBV3-1 to TRBJ1-3; no clear D. V lost 1 base and J lost 0, with 7 bases in between. Germline assignment: CDR1 LGHDT and CDR2 YNNKEL (reference sequence). The CDR3 has 15 amino acids. Written as DNA, the CDR3 is TGTGCCAGCAGCCAAGGTACGAACTCTGGAAACACCATATATTTT. Amino acid sequence: CASSQGTNSGNTIYF.